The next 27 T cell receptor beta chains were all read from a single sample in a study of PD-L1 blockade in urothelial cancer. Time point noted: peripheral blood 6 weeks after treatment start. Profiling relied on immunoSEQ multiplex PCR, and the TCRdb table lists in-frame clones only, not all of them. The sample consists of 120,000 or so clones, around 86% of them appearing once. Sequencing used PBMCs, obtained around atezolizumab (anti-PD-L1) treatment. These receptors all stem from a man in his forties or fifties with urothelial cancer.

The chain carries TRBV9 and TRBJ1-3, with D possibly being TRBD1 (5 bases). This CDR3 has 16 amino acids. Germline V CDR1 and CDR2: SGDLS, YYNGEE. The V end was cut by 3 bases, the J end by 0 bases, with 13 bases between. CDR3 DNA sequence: TGTGCCAGCAGCGGCGACAGAGAGAGCTCTGGAAACACCATATATTTT. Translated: CASSGDRESSGNTIYF.

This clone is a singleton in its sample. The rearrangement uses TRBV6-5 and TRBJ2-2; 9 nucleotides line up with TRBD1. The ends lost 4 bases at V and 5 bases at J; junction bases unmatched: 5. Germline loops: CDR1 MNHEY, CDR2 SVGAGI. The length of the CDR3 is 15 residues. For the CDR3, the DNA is TGTGCCAGCAGTTCGGGACAGGGAGAAACCGGGGAGCTGTTTTTT. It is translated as CASSSGQGETGELFF.

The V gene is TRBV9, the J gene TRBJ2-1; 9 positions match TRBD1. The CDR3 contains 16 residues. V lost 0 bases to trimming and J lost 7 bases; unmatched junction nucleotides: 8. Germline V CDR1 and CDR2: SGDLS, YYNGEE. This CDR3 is CASSVATGTGRNEQFF. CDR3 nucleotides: TGTGCCAGCAGCGTAGCTACCGGGACAGGGAGGAATGAGCAGTTCTTC.

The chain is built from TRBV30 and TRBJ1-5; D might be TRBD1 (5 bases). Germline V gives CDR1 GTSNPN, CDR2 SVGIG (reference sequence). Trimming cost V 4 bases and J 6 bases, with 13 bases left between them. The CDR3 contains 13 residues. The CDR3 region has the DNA TGTGCCTGGAACACCGGGGGAAGTCAGCCCCAGCATTTT. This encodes CAWNTGGSQPQHF.

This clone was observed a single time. The CDR3 loop is CASSESLGTGRNGYTF. The CDR3 DNA is TGTGCCAGCAGTGAATCCCTAGGGACAGGGCGAAATGGCTACACCTTC. V is TRBV25-1 and J is TRBJ1-2, with 9 nucleotides matching TRBD1. Germline loops: CDR1 MGHDK, CDR2 SYGVNS. Unmatched junction bases numbered 9, after V lost 1 base and J lost 6 bases. The CDR3 contains 16 residues.

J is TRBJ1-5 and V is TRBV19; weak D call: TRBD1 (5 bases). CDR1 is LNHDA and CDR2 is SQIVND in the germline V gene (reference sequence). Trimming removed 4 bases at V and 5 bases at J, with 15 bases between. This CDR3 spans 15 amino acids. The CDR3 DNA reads TGTGCCAGTAGTAGGGGCTTCCAAGCCCATCAGCCCCAGCATTTT. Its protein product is CASSRGFQAHQPQHF.

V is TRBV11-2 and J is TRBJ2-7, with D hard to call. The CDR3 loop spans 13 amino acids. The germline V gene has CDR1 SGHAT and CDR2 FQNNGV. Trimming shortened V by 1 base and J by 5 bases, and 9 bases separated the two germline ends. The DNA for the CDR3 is TGTGCCAGCAGCTTAGGAACAGAGCACGAGCAGTACTTC. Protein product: CASSLGTEHEQYF.

For the CDR3, the DNA is TGCGCCAGCAGCGACGGGGACACCGGGGAGCTGTTTTTT. It is translated as CASSDGDTGELFF. The chain carries TRBV5-1 and TRBJ2-2, with D perhaps TRBD2 (5 bases). Germline V gives CDR1 SGHRS, CDR2 YFSETQ. The CDR3 covers 13 residues. Trimming shortened V by 4 bases and J by 3 bases, and 7 bases separated the two germline ends.

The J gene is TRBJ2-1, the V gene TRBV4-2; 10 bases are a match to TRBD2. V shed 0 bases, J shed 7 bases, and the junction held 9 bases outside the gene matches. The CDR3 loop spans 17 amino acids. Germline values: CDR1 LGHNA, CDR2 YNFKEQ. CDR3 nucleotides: TGTGCCAGCAGCCAAGACCTAGCGGGAGCCTCGGGGAATGAGCAGTTCTTC. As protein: CASSQDLAGASGNEQFF.

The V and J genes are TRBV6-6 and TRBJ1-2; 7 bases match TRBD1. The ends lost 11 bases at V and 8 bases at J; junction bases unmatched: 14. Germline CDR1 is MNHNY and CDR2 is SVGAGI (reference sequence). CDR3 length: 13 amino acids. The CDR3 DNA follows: TGTGCCTTCTCAACAGGGGAGTTCCGCGGCTACACCTTC. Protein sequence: CAFSTGEFRGYTF.

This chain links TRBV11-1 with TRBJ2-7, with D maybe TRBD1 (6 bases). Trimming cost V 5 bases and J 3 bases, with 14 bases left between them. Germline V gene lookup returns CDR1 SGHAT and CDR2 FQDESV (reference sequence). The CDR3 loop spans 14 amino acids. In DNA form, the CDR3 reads TGTGCCAGCAGCAAGGACAGCCTCCGCTACGAGCAGTACTTC. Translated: CASSKDSLRYEQYF.

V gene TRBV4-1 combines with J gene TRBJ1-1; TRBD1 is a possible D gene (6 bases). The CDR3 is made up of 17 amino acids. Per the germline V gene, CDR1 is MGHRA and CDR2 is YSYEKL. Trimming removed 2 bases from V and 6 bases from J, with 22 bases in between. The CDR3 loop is CASSQLGNPVGGPEAFF. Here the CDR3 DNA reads TGCGCCAGCAGCCAACTCGGAAACCCGGTGGGGGGGCCTGAAGCTTTCTTT.

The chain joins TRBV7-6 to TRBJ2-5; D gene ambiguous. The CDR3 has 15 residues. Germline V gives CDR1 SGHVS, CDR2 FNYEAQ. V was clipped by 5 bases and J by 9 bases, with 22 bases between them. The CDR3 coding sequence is TGTGCCAGCAGCCCGCAGTTGACACCCGGCTCGTCCCAGTACTTC. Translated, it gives CASSPQLTPGSSQYF.

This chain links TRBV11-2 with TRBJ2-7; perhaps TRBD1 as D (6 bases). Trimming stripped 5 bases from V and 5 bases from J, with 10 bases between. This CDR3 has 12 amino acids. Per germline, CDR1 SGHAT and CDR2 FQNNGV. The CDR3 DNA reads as TGTGCCAGCAGCGGAAACAGGGACGAGCAGTACTTC. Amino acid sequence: CASSGNRDEQYF.

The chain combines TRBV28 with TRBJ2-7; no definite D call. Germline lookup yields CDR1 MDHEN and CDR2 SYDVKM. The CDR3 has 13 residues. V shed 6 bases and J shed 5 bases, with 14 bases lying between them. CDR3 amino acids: CASRTRPGDEQYF. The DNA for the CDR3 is TGTGCCAGCAGGACCCGTCCGGGTGACGAGCAGTACTTC. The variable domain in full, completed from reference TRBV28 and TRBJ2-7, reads DVKVTQSSRYLVKRTGEKVFLECVQDMDHENMFWYRQDPGLGLRLIYFSYDVKMKEKGDIPEGYSVSREKKERFSLILESASTNQTSMYLCASRTRPGDEQYFGPGTRLTVT.

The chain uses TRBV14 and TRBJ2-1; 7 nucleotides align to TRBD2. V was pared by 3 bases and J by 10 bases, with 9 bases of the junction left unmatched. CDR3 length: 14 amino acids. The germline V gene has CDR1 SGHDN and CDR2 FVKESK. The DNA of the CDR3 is TGTGCCAGCAGCCATGGACTAGAGGCAATGGAGCAGTTCTTC. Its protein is CASSHGLEAMEQFF.

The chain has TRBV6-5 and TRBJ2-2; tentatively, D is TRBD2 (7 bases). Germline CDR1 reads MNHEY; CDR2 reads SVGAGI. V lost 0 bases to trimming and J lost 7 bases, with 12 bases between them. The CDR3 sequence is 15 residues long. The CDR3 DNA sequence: TGTGCCAGCAGTTACTCGCGGGGGCATGGCGGGGAGCTGTTTTTT. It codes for CASSYSRGHGGELFF.

This chain's CDR3 is CASSRTYEVAGGYEQYF. As DNA, the CDR3 is TGTGCCAGCAGCCGAACTTACGAAGTAGCGGGAGGCTACGAGCAGTACTTC. J is TRBJ2-7 and V is TRBV7-9; 10 bases are shared with TRBD2. Unmatched junction bases numbered 13, after V lost 5 bases and J lost 3 bases. This CDR3 region has 17 residues. Germline V lookup: CDR1 SEHNR, CDR2 FQNEAQ (reference sequence).

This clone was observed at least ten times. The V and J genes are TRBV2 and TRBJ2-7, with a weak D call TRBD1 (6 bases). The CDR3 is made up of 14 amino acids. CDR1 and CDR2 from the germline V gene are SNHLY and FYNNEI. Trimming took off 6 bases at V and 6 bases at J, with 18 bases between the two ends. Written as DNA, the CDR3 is TGTGCCAGCAGGTCCCCCAGGGGTTCTATCGAGCAGTACTTC. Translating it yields CASRSPRGSIEQYF.

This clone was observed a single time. The CDR3: CASSQGDRGTGELFF. CDR3 in DNA: TGTGCCAGCAGCCAGGGGGACAGGGGAACCGGGGAGCTGTTTTTT. J is TRBJ2-2 and V is TRBV6-6; 10 nucleotides agree with TRBD1. Germline V gives CDR1 MNHNY, CDR2 SVGAGI (reference sequence). This CDR3 spans 15 amino acids. Trimming took 6 bases from V and 5 from J; bases not matched to a gene: 6.

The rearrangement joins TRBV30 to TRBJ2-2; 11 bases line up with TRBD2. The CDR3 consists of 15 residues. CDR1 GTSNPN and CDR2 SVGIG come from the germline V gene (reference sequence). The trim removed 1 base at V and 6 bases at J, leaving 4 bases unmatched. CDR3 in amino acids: CAWSGTSGSSGELFF. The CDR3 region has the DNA TGTGCCTGGAGTGGCACTAGCGGGAGTTCCGGGGAGCTGTTTTTT.

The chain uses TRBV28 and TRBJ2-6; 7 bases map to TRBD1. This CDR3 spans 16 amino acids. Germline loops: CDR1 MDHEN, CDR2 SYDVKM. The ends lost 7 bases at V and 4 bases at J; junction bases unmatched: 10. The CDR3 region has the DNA TGTGCCAGCACCCCCGGACAGGTGTGGGGGGCCAACGTCCTGACTTTC. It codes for CASTPGQVWGANVLTF.

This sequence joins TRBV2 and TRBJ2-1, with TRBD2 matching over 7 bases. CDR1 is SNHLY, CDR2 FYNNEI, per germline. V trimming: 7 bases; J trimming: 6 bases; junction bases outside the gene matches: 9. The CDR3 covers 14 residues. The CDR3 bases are TGTGCCAGCACTCCAGTTTGGGGGGGCAATGAGCAGTTCTTC. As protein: CASTPVWGGNEQFF.

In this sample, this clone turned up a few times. The DNA of the CDR3 is TGTGCCAGCAGTGAAAGTAGCGGGAGGGCCTACGAGCAGTACTTC. The encoded protein is CASSESSGRAYEQYF. The rearrangement joins TRBV2 to TRBJ2-7; 11 bases are a match to TRBD2. CDR1 and CDR2 from the germline V gene are SNHLY and FYNNEI. The CDR3 contains 15 residues. V dropped 2 bases and J dropped 2; count of bases not matched to a gene: 2.

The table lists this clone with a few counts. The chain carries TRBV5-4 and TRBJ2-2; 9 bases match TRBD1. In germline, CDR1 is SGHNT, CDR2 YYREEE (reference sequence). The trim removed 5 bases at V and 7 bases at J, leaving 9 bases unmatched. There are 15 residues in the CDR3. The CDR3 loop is CASSGRDRADGELFF. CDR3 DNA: TGTGCCAGCAGTGGCCGGGACAGGGCGGACGGGGAGCTGTTTTTT.

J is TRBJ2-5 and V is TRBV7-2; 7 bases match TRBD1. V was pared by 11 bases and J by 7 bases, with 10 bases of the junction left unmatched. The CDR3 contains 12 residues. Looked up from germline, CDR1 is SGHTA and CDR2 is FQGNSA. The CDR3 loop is CALGEGAVTQYF. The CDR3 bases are TGTGCCCTCGGAGAGGGGGCTGTGACCCAGTACTTC.

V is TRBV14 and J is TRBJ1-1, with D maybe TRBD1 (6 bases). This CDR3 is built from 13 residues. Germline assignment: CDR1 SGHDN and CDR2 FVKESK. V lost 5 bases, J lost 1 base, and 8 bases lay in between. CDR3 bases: TGTGCCAGCAGCTTGGGACAGAACACTGAAGCTTTCTTT. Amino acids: CASSLGQNTEAFF.